These 19 T cell receptor beta chains were sequenced from one sample in a study of cytomegalovirus exposure and HLA in healthy donors. PCR involved 60 Vbeta and 13 Jbeta primers. Produced via immunoSEQ multiplex PCR; TCRdb's table is partial and in-frame only. Of about 150,000 clones in the sample, about 83% were seen once. The material sequenced was PBMCs. The receptors here all came from a girl aged 10 to 17 in good health and CMV-seropositive.

This chain uses TRBV5-1 with TRBJ1-1, with no clear D. The CDR3 is 10 amino acids. Trimming pared 5 bases from V and 9 bases from J, leaving 8 bases between. Germline-derived CDR1 and CDR2 are SGHRS and YFSETQ. The CDR3 is CASRGEKAFF. The DNA for the CDR3 is TGCGCCAGCAGAGGAGAAAAAGCTTTCTTT. Variable domain in full (rest from reference TRBV5-1 and TRBJ1-1): KAGVTQTPRYLIKTRGQQVTLSCSPISGHRSVSWYQQTPGQGLQFLFEYFSETQRNKGNFPGRFSGRQFSNSRSEMNVSTLELGDSALYLCASRGEKAFFGQGTRLTVV.

The genes are TRBV18 and TRBJ1-2, with 12 bases lining up with TRBD1. Trimming at V came to 8 bases and at J to 8 bases, leaving 12 bases not matched to a gene. This CDR3 has 15 residues. Germline V gene data show CDR1 as KGHSH and CDR2 as LQKENI. CDR3 nucleotide sequence: TGTGCCAGCAGCCTTCCCGGGACAGGGGGCAAAGGCTACACCTTC. Amino acids: CASSLPGTGGKGYTF.

V and J are TRBV5-1 and TRBJ1-1, with 8 bases identical to TRBD1. With 4 bases clipped from V and 10 bases from J, the junction kept 9 bases outside the gene matches. The V gene's germline CDR1 is SGHRS and CDR2 YFSETQ. The CDR3 length is 13 residues. Written as DNA, the CDR3 is TGCGCCAGCAGCGCGGACAGGGTTGGTGTAGCTTTCTTT. Its protein is CASSADRVGVAFF.

V is TRBV30 and J is TRBJ1-2; weak D call: TRBD1 (6 bases). The V end lost 2 bases, the J end lost 0 bases, and 13 bases lay between the germline ends. There are 15 residues in the CDR3. The germline CDR1 and CDR2 sequences are GTSNPN and SVGIG (reference sequence). The CDR3 is CAWSNTGIPNYGYTF. CDR3 coding DNA: TGTGCCTGGAGTAACACAGGGATTCCTAACTATGGCTACACCTTC.

The chain has TRBV28 and TRBJ2-3; D possibly corresponds to TRBD2 (6 bases). In germline, CDR1 is MDHEN, CDR2 SYDVKM. Between the trimmed V and J ends, which lost 8 bases and 6 bases, there was a span of 15 bases. The CDR3 is 13 residues long. The CDR3 coding sequence is TGTGCCAGCGGCGGGGACCCAGCCGATACGCAGTATTTT. Translation gives CASGGDPADTQYF.

The rearrangement uses TRBV11-2 and TRBJ1-1, with TRBD1 as a possible D gene (5 bases). Per the germline V gene, CDR1 is SGHAT and CDR2 is FQNNGV. Trimming took 2 bases from V and 11 from J, leaving 9 bases between them. CDR3 length equals 11 residues. The CDR3 DNA sequence: TGTGCCAGCAGCTTACGGGGGTCGGCTTTCTTT. It yields the protein CASSLRGSAFF.

About this clone: Other DNA sequences within the sample encode an identical CDR3. The chain joins TRBV6-6 to TRBJ1-1; tentatively, D is TRBD1 (5 bases). The CDR3 extends over 14 amino acids. The ends were cut back, 2 bases at V and 2 bases at J, with 9 bases in the middle. CDR1 is MNHNY, CDR2 SVGAGI, per germline (reference sequence). CDR3 sequence: CASSYRDSNTEAFF. CDR3 nucleotide sequence: TGTGCCAGCAGTTACCGAGACAGCAACACTGAAGCTTTCTTT.

This chain joins TRBV9 and TRBJ1-3, with 10 positions matching TRBD1. Looked up from germline, CDR1 is SGDLS and CDR2 is YYNGEE. V lost 3 bases, J lost 3 bases, and 3 bases stayed unmatched. This CDR3 has 15 amino acids. The CDR3 nucleotides are TGTGCCAGCAGCGAGGGGGACAGGGGTGGAAACACCATATATTTT. Translation gives CASSEGDRGGNTIYF.

The rearrangement links TRBV27 to TRBJ1-1, with no clear D. The CDR3 covers 15 residues. CDR1 and CDR2 (germline): MNHEY, SMNVEV (reference sequence). Trimming took 3 bases from V and 1 from J, leaving 12 bases between them. Written as DNA, the CDR3 is TGTGCCAGCAGTTTCTACCATGGTCCGAACACTGAAGCTTTCTTT. Its translation is CASSFYHGPNTEAFF.

This rearrangement joins TRBV18 to TRBJ1-2; 9 bases agree with TRBD1. Germline lookup yields CDR1 KGHSH and CDR2 LQKENI. The V segment lost 3 bases and the J segment 4 bases; nucleotides outside the gene matches: 6. The CDR3 is 15 residues long. The CDR3 DNA follows: TGTGCCAGCTCACCTGGACAGGGGACAGGCTATGGCTACACCTTC. It encodes CASSPGQGTGYGYTF.

This sequence joins TRBV9 and TRBJ1-1; D call uncertain. The V gene's germline CDR1 is SGDLS and CDR2 YYNGEE. The CDR3 length is 15 residues. Trimming stripped 0 bases from V and 1 base from J, with 10 bases between. The chain's CDR3 is CASSVGSRSNTEAFF. Here the CDR3 DNA reads TGTGCCAGCAGCGTAGGATCTAGGTCGAACACTGAAGCTTTCTTT.

The chain has TRBV10-3 and TRBJ2-5; D call uncertain. The germline gives CDR1 ENHRY, CDR2 SYGVKD. Trimming removed 10 bases from V and 0 bases from J, with 6 bases in between. CDR3 length: 11 residues. The CDR3 loop reads CATTDQETQYF. The DNA for the CDR3 is TGTGCCACCACAGACCAAGAGACCCAGTACTTC.

The chain links TRBV15 to TRBJ1-2; D perhaps matches TRBD1 (6 bases). Germline V gene data show CDR1 as LNHNV and CDR2 as YYDKDF (reference sequence). V was pared by 3 bases and J by 3 bases, with 14 bases between. This CDR3 contains 15 residues. CDR3 residues: CATSRWGRGDYGYTF. CDR3 sequence (DNA): TGTGCCACCAGCAGGTGGGGGCGCGGAGACTATGGCTACACCTTC.

The V gene is TRBV10-3, the J gene TRBJ1-2; 10 bases fit TRBD1. There are 14 residues in the CDR3. In germline, CDR1 is ENHRY, CDR2 SYGVKD. V was clipped by 6 bases and J by 4 bases; unmatched bases: 5. The CDR3: CAIRDRGLSYGYTF. The CDR3 DNA is TGTGCCATCAGGGACAGGGGGTTGAGCTATGGCTACACCTTC.

The rearrangement links TRBV4-2 to TRBJ1-2, with 11 nucleotides matching TRBD1. This CDR3 is 13 amino acids long. Germline V gene sequence: CDR1 LGHNA, CDR2 YNFKEQ. Trimming took 4 bases from V and 8 from J; bases not matched to a gene: 3. CDR3 in amino acids: CASSPDRGRGYTF. The CDR3 coding sequence is TGTGCCAGCAGCCCGGACAGGGGGCGCGGCTACACCTTC.

The rearrangement joins TRBV7-2 to TRBJ2-3; perhaps TRBD2 as D (5 bases). V was cut by 6 bases and J by 4 bases, with 14 bases left in between. This CDR3 is 14 amino acids long. Looked up from germline, CDR1 is SGHTA and CDR2 is FQGNSA. CDR3 residues: CASRRAPGPDTQYF. CDR3 coding DNA: TGTGCCAGCAGGAGGGCGCCTGGCCCAGATACGCAGTATTTT.

CDR3: CASSRAPLGQGAGGYTF. DNA of the CDR3: TGTGCCAGCAGTCGAGCACCCCTGGGACAGGGGGCCGGTGGCTACACCTTC. The J gene is TRBJ1-2, the V gene TRBV27; 12 bases match TRBD1. Germline CDR1 is MNHEY and CDR2 is SMNVEV (reference sequence). The CDR3 covers 17 residues. V was clipped by 5 bases and J by 7 bases; unmatched bases: 14.

J is TRBJ2-3 and V is TRBV18, with TRBD2 identical over 11 bases. From germline, CDR1 is KGHSH and CDR2 LQKENI. The CDR3 is 19 residues long. Trimming at V came to 2 bases and at J to 2 bases, leaving 12 bases not matched to a gene. This chain's CDR3 is CASSPASGGPGGPTDTQYF. The DNA of the CDR3 is TGTGCCAGCTCACCAGCTAGCGGGGGGCCGGGGGGCCCCACAGATACGCAGTATTTT.

This clone was recorded only once. V and J are TRBV9 and TRBJ1-5; D remains ambiguous. Germline V gene lookup returns CDR1 SGDLS and CDR2 YYNGEE. The ends were cut back, 0 bases at V and 3 bases at J, with 10 bases in the middle. The CDR3 length is 15 residues. This chain's CDR3 is CASSVDGEFNQPQHF. CDR3 DNA: TGTGCCAGCAGCGTAGACGGGGAGTTCAATCAGCCCCAGCATTTT.